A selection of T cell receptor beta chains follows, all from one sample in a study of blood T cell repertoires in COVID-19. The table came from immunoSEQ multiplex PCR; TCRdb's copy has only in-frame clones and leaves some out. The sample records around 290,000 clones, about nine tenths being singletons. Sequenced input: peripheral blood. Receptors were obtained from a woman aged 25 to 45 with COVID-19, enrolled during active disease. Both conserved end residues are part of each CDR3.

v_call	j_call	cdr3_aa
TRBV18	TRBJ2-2	CASSPEATGELFF
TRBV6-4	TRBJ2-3	CATRGLLGDTQYF
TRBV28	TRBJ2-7	CASSLRHYEQYF
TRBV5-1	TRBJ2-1	CASSLALAGGLSPRDEQFF
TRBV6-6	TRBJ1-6	CASRPGNNSPLHF
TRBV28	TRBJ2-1	CASSPVGGSNNEQFF
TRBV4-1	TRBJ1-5	CASREDSSNFNQPQHF
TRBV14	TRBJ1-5	CASSQDREAPQHF
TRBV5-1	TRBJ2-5	CASSPAGTGGRETQYF
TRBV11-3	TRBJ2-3	CASSSGLAGETDTQYF
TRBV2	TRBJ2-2	CAILSEPIGGEQAGELFF
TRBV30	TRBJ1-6	CAWMPDRGDRHSPLHF
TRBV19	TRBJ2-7	CASSMDRGLVNEQYF
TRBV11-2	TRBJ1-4	CASSLDRQGGWKLFF
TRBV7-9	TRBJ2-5	CASSLEAYQETQYF
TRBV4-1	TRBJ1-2	CASSQVITDTYGYTF
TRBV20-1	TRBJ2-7	CSASPITTSGIDEQYF
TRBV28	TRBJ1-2	CASSPPTVTNYGYTF
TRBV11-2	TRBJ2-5	CASSPRREVETQYF
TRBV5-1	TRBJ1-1	CASSFFSGRNTEAFF
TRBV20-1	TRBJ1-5	CSASHLEGGQPQHF
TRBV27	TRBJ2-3	CASSLSSKSDTQYF
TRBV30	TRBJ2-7	CAWTLTGVGEQYF
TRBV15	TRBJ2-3	CATSRGGYTDTQYF
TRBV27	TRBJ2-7	CASSLSGRSYEQYF
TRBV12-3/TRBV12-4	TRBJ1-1	CASSVTGGTEAFF
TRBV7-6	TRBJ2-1	CASSSPGLAGNEQFF
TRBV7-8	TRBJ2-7	CASSLAEGSSYEQYF
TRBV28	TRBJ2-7	CASSLWGRGTGVREQYF
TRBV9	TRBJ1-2	CASSVDPGLNYGYTF
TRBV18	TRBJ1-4	CASSRAPNEKLFF
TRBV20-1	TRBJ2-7	CSASMLRSGVRESAYEQYF
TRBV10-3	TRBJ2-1	CAISESSGNEQFF
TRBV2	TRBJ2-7	CASSLQGARYEQYF
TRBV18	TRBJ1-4	CASSPLSPATNEKLFF
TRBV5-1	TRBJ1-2	CASSSETGTLGYTF
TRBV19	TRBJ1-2	CASRTPTRGANYGYTF
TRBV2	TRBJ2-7	CASPPSTEKLSYEQYF
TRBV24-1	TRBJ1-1	CATSDAGPNTEAFF
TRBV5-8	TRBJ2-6	CASSTTHYIYRAGANVLTF
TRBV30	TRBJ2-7	CAWASGLAAGYEQYF
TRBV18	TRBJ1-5	CASSPLRDQPQHF
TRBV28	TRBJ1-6	CASSSTGDNSPLHF
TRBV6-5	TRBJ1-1	CASSRDRNTEAFF
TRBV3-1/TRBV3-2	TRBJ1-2	CASSQSGAEYYGYTF
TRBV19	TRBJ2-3	CASSTLDYPTDTQYF
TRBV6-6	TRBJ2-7	CASSPDRATYEQYF
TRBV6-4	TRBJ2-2	CASSSSANTGELFF
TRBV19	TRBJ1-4	CASSSGLADNEKLFF
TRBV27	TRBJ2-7	CASSLSGGREQYF
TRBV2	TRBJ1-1	CASRPHATGSEAFF
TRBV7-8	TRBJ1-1	CASSLEKGGGAFF
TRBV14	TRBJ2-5	CASSPTSGRGRETQYF
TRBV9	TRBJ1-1	CASSGGQTEAFF
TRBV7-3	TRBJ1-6	CASSFRARDNSPLHF